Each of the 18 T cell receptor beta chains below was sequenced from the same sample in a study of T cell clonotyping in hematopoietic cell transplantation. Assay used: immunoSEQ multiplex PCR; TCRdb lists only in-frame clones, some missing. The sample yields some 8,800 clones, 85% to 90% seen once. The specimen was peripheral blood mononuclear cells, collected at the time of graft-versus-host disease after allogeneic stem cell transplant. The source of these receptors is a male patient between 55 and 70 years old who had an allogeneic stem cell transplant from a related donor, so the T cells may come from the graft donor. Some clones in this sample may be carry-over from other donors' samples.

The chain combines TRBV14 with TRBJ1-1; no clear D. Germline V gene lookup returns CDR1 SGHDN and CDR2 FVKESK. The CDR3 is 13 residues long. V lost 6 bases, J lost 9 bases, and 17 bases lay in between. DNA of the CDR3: TGTGCCAGCAGTCACTATACTACACAGCAAGCTTTCTTT. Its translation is CASSHYTTQQAFF.

CDR3 sequence: CASSPRTGLYFYGYTF. The DNA of the CDR3 is TGTGCCAGCAGCCCCAGGACAGGCCTTTACTTCTATGGCTACACCTTC. The J gene is TRBJ1-2, the V gene TRBV4-2; 7 nucleotides agree with TRBD1. Germline CDR1 reads LGHNA; CDR2 reads YNFKEQ. The CDR3 runs to 16 residues. With 4 bases clipped from V and 4 bases from J, the junction kept 12 bases outside the gene matches.

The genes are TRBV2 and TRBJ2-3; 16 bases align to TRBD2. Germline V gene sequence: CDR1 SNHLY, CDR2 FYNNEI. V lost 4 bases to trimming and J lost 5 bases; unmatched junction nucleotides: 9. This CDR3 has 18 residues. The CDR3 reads CASSGSGLAGGRGDTQYF. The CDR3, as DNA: TGTGCCAGCAGTGGGTCGGGACTAGCGGGGGGGCGAGGAGATACGCAGTATTTT.

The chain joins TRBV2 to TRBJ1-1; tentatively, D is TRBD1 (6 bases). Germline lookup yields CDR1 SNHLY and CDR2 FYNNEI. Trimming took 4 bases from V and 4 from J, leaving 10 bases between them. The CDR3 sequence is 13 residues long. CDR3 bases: TGTGCCAGCAGTGTGGAAGGGGGCACTGAAGCTTTCTTT. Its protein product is CASSVEGGTEAFF.

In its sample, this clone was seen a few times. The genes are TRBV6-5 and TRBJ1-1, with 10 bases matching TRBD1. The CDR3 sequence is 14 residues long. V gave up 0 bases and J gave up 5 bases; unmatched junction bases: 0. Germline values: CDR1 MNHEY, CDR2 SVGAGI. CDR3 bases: TGTGCCAGCAGTTACTCGGACAGGGGGACTGAAGCTTTCTTT. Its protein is CASSYSDRGTEAFF.

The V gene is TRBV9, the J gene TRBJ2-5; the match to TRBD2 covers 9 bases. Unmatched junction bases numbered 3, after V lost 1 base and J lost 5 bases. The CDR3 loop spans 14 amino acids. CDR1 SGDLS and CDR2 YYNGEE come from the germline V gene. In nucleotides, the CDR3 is TGTGCCAGCAGCGTACTAGCGGGGTTGGAGACCCAGTACTTC. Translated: CASSVLAGLETQYF.

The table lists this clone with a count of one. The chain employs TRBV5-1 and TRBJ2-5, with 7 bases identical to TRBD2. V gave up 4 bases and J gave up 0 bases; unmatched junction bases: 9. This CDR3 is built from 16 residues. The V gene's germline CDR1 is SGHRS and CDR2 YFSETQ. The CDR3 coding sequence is TGCGCCAGCAGCCCCGGACTAGTCGGGTACCAAGAGACCCAGTACTTC. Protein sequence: CASSPGLVGYQETQYF.

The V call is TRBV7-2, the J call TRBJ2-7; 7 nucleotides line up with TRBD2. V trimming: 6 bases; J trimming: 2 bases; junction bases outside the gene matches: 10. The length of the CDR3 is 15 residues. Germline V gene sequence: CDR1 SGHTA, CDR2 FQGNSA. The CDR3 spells CASRPSGLPTYEQYF. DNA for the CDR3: TGTGCCAGCAGACCCTCGGGACTACCGACCTACGAGCAGTACTTC.

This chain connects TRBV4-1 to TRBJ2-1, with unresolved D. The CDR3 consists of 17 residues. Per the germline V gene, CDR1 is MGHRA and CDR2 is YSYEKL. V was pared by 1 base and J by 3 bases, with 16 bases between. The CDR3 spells CASSQVPRRKDYNEQFF. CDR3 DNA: TGCGCCAGCAGCCAAGTCCCCCGCCGTAAGGACTACAATGAGCAGTTCTTC.

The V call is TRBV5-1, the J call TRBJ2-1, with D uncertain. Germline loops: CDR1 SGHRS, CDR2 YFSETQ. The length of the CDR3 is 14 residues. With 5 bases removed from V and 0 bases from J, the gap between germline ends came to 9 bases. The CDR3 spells CASSRSDSYNEQFF. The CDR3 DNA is TGCGCCAGCAGTCGTTCCGACTCCTACAATGAGCAGTTCTTC.

In DNA form, the CDR3 reads TGCGCCAGCAGCGACAGGAGCTCTGGAAACACCATATATTTT. It is translated as CASSDRSSGNTIYF. This sequence joins TRBV10-1 and TRBJ1-3; maybe TRBD1 (6 bases). The germline CDR1 and CDR2 sequences are WNHNN and SYGVQD (reference sequence). V lost 6 bases and J lost 0, with 9 bases in between. This CDR3 comprises 14 residues.

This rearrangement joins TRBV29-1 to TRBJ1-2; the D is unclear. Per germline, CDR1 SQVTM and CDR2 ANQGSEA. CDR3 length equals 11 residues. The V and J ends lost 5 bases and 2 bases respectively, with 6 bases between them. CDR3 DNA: TGCAGCGTTAAACGGAACTATGGCTACACCTTC. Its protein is CSVKRNYGYTF.

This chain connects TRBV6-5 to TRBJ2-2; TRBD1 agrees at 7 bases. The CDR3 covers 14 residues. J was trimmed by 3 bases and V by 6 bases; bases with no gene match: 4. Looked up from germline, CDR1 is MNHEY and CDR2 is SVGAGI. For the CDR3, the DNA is TGTGCCAGCAGCCGGGGACAGTACACCGGGGAGCTGTTTTTT. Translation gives CASSRGQYTGELFF.

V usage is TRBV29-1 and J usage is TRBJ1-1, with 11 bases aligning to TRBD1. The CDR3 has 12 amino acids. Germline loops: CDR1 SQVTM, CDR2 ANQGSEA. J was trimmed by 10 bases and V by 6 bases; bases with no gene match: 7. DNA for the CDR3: TGCAGCGTCCGGGGACAGGGGGATGGAGCTTTCTTT. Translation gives CSVRGQGDGAFF.

The CDR3 region is CASSARGVDEQYF. CDR3 nucleotide sequence: TGTGCCAGCAGTGCCAGGGGGGTCGACGAGCAGTACTTC. V gene TRBV25-1 combines with J gene TRBJ2-7, with D possibly being TRBD1 (7 bases). The CDR3 length is 13 residues. The V gene's germline CDR1 is MGHDK and CDR2 SYGVNS. V was cut by 4 bases and J by 5 bases, with 12 bases left in between.

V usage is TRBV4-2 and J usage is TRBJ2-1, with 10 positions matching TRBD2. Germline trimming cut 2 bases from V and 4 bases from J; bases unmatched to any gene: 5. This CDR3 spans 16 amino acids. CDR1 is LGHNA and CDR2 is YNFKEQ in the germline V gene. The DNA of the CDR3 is TGTGCCAGCAGCCAAAGGACACTAGCGGGGTACAATGAGCAGTTCTTC. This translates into CASSQRTLAGYNEQFF.

DNA for the CDR3: TGTGCCAGCAGCTTATTGGGGGAGGCAAACATTCAGTACTTC. This encodes CASSLLGEANIQYF. The chain employs TRBV11-1 and TRBJ2-4; a weak D match, TRBD2 (6 bases). In germline, CDR1 is SGHAT, CDR2 FQDESV (reference sequence). The CDR3 has 14 amino acids. V was cut by 2 bases and J by 6 bases, with 11 bases left in between. The full variable domain, its missing parts supplied by reference TRBV11-1 and TRBJ2-4, is EAEVAQSPRYKITEKSQAVAFWCDPISGHATLYWYRQILGQGPELLVQFQDESVVDDSQLPKDRFSAERLKGVDSTLKIQPAELGDSAMYLCASSLLGEANIQYFGAGTRLSVL.

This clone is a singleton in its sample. DNA for the CDR3: TGTGCCAGCAGCTTCGAGAGGCGGGTTCACGAGCAGTACTTC. Encoded protein: CASSFERRVHEQYF. This chain connects TRBV7-8 to TRBJ2-7; TRBD2 might be the D (5 bases). The V end was cut by 3 bases, the J end by 5 bases, with 14 bases between. Germline V gene data show CDR1 as SGHVS and CDR2 as FQNEAQ. This CDR3 comprises 14 residues.